Presented here are 6 T cell receptor beta chains from one specimen sequenced in a study of blood T cell dynamics during melanoma immunotherapy. This table comes from immunoSEQ multiplex PCR, and its TCRdb copy is limited to in-frame clones, with some not included. Of over 3,500 clones listed, roughly 88% are singletons. Time point of the sample: week 3, after first cycle of checkpoint inhibitor. Material: blood, obtained from a patient treated with checkpoint blockade. The receptors derive from a human donor with melanoma.

This chain uses TRBV6-1 with TRBJ1-2; D unresolved. Trimming removed 2 bases from V and 6 bases from J, with 19 bases in between. Germline loops: CDR1 MNHNS, CDR2 SASEGT. The CDR3 runs to 16 residues. CDR3 region: CASSESTGMIRNGYTF. The CDR3 coding sequence is TGTGCCAGCAGTGAATCGACCGGCATGATTCGGAATGGCTACACCTTC.

The V gene is TRBV10-2, the J gene TRBJ1-5; no firm D call. V lost 3 bases to trimming and J lost 1 base, with 4 bases between them. CDR3 length: 13 residues. The germline V gene has CDR1 WSHSY and CDR2 SAAADI. The CDR3 reads CASSDLSNQPQHF. CDR3 DNA: TGCGCCAGCAGTGATTTAAGCAATCAGCCCCAGCATTTT.

The CDR3 loop is CSVGRVMNTEAFF. The CDR3 DNA is TGCAGCGTTGGTCGAGTGATGAACACTGAAGCTTTCTTT. This rearrangement joins TRBV29-1 to TRBJ1-1; D is unclear. This CDR3 region has 13 residues. V dropped 4 bases and J dropped 0 bases, with 9 bases sitting between them. Per the germline V gene, CDR1 is SQVTM and CDR2 is ANQGSEA.

The chain is built from TRBV7-8 and TRBJ1-5; D might be TRBD1 (6 bases). The germline V gene has CDR1 SGHVS and CDR2 FQNEAQ. Trimming removed 1 base from V and 6 bases from J, with 10 bases in between. The CDR3 contains 14 residues. For the CDR3, the DNA is TGTGCCAGCAGCTTAGTAGGGGGTGCTCAGCCCCAGCATTTT. Residues: CASSLVGGAQPQHF.

The chain joins TRBV4-3 to TRBJ2-2, with 10 nucleotides matching TRBD2. The V gene end was trimmed by 1 base and the J gene end by 7 bases; junction bases not matched to a gene: 12. The CDR3 is 18 amino acids. Germline CDR1 and CDR2: LGHNA and YSLEER. In DNA, the CDR3 is TGCGCCAGCAGCCAAGGCGCTAGCGGGAGTGAGCGGGACGGGGAGCTGTTTTTT. This encodes CASSQGASGSERDGELFF.

This clone was seen once. The chain combines TRBV27 with TRBJ1-2; D is unclear. Trimming removed 7 bases at V and 9 bases at J, with 15 bases between. This CDR3 contains 12 residues. CDR1 and CDR2 (germline): MNHEY, SMNVEV (reference sequence). The CDR3 DNA is TGTGCCAGCATGGACGGGTCTCTAAGCTACACCTTC. Translating it yields CASMDGSLSYTF.